This T cell receptor (beta chain) is from a study of T cell responses to AZD1222 COVID-19 vaccine (dated by TCRdb to about 2021). For the wider study: TCR sequencing was performed for roughly 250 trial participants, of whom around 210 were given two doses of AZD1222 and around 26 were given two doses of MenACWY control vaccine. Enrollment into the trials was organized by age into subgroups of 18-55, 56-69 and 70-plus years, and those subgroups contained about 160, 30 and 59 TCR-sequenced participants, respectively. Here is what the overall study found, with its caveats: Only five to seven AZD1222 recipients were SARS-CoV-2 seropositive at baseline, limiting conclusions about previously exposed vaccinees. Because no day 14 peak-response samples were available, repertoires were characterized only after the peak T cell response. Participants were mostly white British and included more females than males, and it was suggested by the authors that clonal diversity may have been underestimated. Reportedly, almost half of the unique spike-specific TCRs recognized epitopes lying outside the regions that are mutated in the B.1.351 and B.1.1.7 variants. After two AZD1222 doses, both the breadth and the depth of spike-specific TCRs were significantly higher than at day 0 and than in MenACWY recipients. CD4 TCRs associated with the vaccine covered the entire spike protein, and the dominant responses were in regions 160-218 and 743-854. In the small 56-69-year group, the increase in depth fell short of significance, most likely because of low power.

Reading the label with the study, this specimen's time point is: baseline before first vaccination. Explained via the paper, the treatment or condition label denotes: meningococcal conjugate vaccine given as trial control. The vaccinee samples were drawn from two UK trials, COV001 and COV002, one of which was a single-blind randomized controlled phase 2/3 trial testing AZD1222 (ChAdOx1 nCoV-19) in healthy adults. Trial participant PBMC samples were collected at day 0 and day 28 after the second dose for TCRbeta chain sequencing. In the case of this clone: Its antigen has not been determined. No base-level quality is on record; no much larger clone is a single base apart.

The CDR3 regions of human TCRbeta chains were analyzed by immunosequencing. The original methods were these. TCRs in the repertoires were matched against a reference library of SARS-CoV-2-specific TCRs that had been generated with the MIRA antigen-specificity platform. Breadth was defined as the fraction of unique TCRs that were SARS-CoV-2-associated. Depth was defined as the fraction of total T cells that were SARS-CoV-2-associated. Each spike-specific TCR was assigned to its reactive spike region and to a CD4 or CD8 class using the MIRA data. Log10-transformed breadth and depth values were compared by one-way ANOVA with Sidak's multiple comparisons tests. Here the immuneACCESS table is served through TCRdb, limited to in-frame sequences with V and J called. Missing clones are a known gap in these copies; in checked studies unresolved V genes cover under half, and the rest lacks a known reason. V and J calls and clone size are copied from that table; D and trimming were computed from the DNA. The table for this sample lists some 150,000 clones; about nine tenths of them were counted only once. Of the sample, roughly 3.5% is held by the ten largest clones.

From cysteine to phenylalanine, the CDR3 is 15 amino acids long. Kept here is only the CDR3 DNA, which spans 45 bases and is read in frame from base 1. Reading the germline V gene (reference sequence) gives CDR1 MNHNY and CDR2 SVGAGI. Trimming accounts for 4 bases at V and 3 bases at J, while the number of junction bases matched to no gene is 6. This specimen was peripheral blood, taken on day 0 of MenACWY control vaccination. The rearranged chain carries TRBV6-6 and TRBJ2-7, and TRBD1 aligns with 10 junction nucleotides. This receptor was taken from an adult in good health. The encoded CDR3 is CASSFLGQGVYEQYF. The sequenced DNA: TGTGCCAGCAGTTTCCTCGGACAGGGGGTCTACGAGCAGTACTTC.